This T cell receptor beta chain was recorded in a study of identical twins. TCRdb re-analysed the 5' RACE reads in MiXCR, keeping a single row per CDR3 protein. The top ten hold under 15% of the sample, which has some 730,000 distinct CDR3 sequences, around a sixth seen once. The table lists this clonotype with a few counts. The CDR3 has 16 residues. CDR1 is SEHNR, CDR2 FQNEAQ, per germline (reference sequence). V shed 4 bases and J 2 bases; nucleotides not matched to a gene: 9. The data were also submitted as part of a second study, on T cells expressing NK-cell markers.

This chain uses TRBV7-9 with TRBJ2-3; TRBD2 aligns across 7 bases. Sequencing used PBMCs. The clonotype comes from a woman under 30 in good health. The CDR3 sequence: CASSYALADPTDTQYF. CDR3 sequence (DNA): TGTGCCAGCAGCTACGCCCTAGCGGACCCCACAGATACGCAGTATTTT.